The clone carrying this TCR beta chain was seen only a few times. The antigen remains undetermined. Donors in the study were healthy people who gave bone marrow. Trimming shortened V by 0 bases and J by 2 bases, and 12 bases separated the two germline ends. The CDR3 runs 16 residues. The germline CDR1 and CDR2 sequences are SGHTS and YDEGEE. This entry is derived from a study of cytomegalovirus exposure and HLA in healthy donors. Study findings and constraints: Generally TCR sequences proved uncommon, though certain public TCRs appeared in numerous donors.

PCR amplification relied on 60 Vbeta primers (plus 13 Jbeta primers). The table came from immunoSEQ multiplex PCR; TCRdb's copy has only in-frame clones and leaves some out. The sample gives around 50,000 clones, approximately 67% of which show up once; around 5.9% is in the top ten. The clonotype was recovered from a man aged 25-40 years in good health and CMV-seronegative. Sequenced material: PBMCs. V usage is TRBV5-8 and J usage is TRBJ1-3; D gene unclear. The CDR3 nucleotides read TGTGCCAGCAGCTTGGATGTGGCGGGAACTGGAAACACCATATATTTT. Amino acids: CASSLDVAGTGNTIYF.